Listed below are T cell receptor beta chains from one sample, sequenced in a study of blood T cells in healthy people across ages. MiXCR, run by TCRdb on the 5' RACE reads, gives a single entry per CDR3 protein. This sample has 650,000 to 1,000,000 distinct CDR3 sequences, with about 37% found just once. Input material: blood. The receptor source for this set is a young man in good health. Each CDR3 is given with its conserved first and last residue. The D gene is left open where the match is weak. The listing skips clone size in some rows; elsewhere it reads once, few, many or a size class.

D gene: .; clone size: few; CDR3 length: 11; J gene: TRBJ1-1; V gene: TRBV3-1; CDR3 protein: CASSHRGEAFF; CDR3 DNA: TGTGCCAGCAGCCATCGAGGTGAAGCTTTCTTT
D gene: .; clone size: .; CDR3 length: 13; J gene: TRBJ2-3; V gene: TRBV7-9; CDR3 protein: CASNPQTADTQYF; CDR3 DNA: TGTGCCAGCAACCCCCAGACGGCGGATACGCAGTATTTT
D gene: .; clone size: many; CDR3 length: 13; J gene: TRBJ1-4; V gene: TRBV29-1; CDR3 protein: CSVEDNIDEKLFF; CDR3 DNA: TGCAGCGTTGAAGATAATATTGATGAAAAACTGTTTTTT
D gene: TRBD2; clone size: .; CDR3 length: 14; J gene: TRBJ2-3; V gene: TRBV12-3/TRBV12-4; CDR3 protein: CASRGGGSTDTQYF; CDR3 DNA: TGTGCCAGCAGAGGCGGGGGAAGCACAGATACGCAGTATTTT
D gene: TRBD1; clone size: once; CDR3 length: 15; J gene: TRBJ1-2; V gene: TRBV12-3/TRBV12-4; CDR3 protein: CASSLLMTGSRGYTF; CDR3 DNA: TGTGCCAGCAGTTTATTAATGACAGGGTCTCGAGGCTACACCTTC
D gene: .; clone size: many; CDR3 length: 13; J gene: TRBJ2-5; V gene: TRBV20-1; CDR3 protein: CSANKQGLETQYF; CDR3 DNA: TGCAGTGCCAATAAACAGGGCCTGGAGACCCAGTACTTC
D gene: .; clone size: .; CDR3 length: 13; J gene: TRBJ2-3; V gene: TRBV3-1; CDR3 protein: CASSQASADTQYF; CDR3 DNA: TGTGCCAGCAGCCAAGCTAGCGCAGATACGCAGTATTTT
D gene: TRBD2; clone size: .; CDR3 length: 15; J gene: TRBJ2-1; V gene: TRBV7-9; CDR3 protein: CASILVRGRYNEQFF; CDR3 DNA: TGTGCCAGCATCCTAGTGCGGGGGAGGTACAATGAGCAGTTCTTC
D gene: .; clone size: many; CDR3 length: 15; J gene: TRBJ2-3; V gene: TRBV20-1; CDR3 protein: CSARDSAPLADTQYF; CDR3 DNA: TGCAGTGCGCGGGACAGCGCTCCATTGGCAGATACGCAGTATTTT
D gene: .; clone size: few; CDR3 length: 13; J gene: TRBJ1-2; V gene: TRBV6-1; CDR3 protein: CASSDGGNYGYTF; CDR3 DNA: TGTGCCAGCAGTGATGGCGGCAACTATGGCTACACCTTC
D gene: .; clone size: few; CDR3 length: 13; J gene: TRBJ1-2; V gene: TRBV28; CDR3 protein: CASSLSSGVGYTF; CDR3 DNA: TGTGCCAGCAGTTTATCATCCGGGGTTGGCTACACCTTC
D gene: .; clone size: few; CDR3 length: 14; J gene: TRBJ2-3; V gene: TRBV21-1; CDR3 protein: CASEAEGPTDTQYF; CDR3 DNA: TGTGCCAGCGAGGCGGAGGGTCCCACAGATACGCAGTATTTT
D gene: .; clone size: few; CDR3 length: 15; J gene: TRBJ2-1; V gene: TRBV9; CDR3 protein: CASSVDRVSYNEQFF; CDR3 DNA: TGTGCCAGCAGCGTAGACAGGGTCTCCTACAATGAGCAGTTCTTC
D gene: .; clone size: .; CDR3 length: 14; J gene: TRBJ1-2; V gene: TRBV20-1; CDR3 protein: CSAIRGRTDYGYTF; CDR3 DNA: TGCAGTGCAATTCGCGGCAGGACTGACTATGGCTACACCTTC
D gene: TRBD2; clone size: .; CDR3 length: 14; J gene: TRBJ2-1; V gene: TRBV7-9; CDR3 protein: CAASRGEGFNEQFF; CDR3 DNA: TGTGCCGCATCCCGAGGGGAGGGATTCAATGAGCAGTTCTTC
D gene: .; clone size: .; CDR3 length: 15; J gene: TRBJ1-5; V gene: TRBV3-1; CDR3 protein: CASSRDSSDDQPQHF; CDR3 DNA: TGTGCCAGCAGCCGTGACAGTTCGGACGATCAGCCCCAGCATTTT
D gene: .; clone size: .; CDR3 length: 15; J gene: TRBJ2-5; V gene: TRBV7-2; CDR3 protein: CASSLVAVVQETQYF; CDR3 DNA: TGTGCCAGCAGCTTAGTGGCGGTGGTCCAAGAGACCCAGTACTTC
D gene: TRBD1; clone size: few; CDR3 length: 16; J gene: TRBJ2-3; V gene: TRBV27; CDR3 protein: CASSLPTGGRTDTQYF; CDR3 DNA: TGTGCCAGCAGTTTACCCACAGGGGGCCGCACAGATACGCAGTATTTT
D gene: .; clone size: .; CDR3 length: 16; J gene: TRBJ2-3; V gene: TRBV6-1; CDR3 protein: CAGGDNPLRGTDTQYF; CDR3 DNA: TGTGCCGGAGGAGACAATCCTTTACGGGGCACAGATACGCAGTATTTT
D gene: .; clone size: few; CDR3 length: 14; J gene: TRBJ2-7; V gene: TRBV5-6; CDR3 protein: CASSAGTPTYEQYF; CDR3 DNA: TGTGCCAGCAGCGCCGGGACACCGACCTACGAGCAGTACTTC
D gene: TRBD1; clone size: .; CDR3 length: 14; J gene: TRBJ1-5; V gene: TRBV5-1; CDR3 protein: CASSATGGSQPQHF; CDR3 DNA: TGCGCCAGCAGCGCGACAGGGGGAAGTCAGCCCCAGCATTTT
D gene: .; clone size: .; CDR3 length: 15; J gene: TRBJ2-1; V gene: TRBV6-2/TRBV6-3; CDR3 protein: CASSRYDSPNNEQFF; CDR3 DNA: TGTGCCAGCAGTCGTTACGACAGTCCCAACAATGAGCAGTTCTTC
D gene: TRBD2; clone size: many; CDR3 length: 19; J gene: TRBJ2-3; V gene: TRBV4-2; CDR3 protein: CASSPRTSGGVAATDTQYF; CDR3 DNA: TGTGCCAGCAGCCCCCGGACTAGCGGGGGGGTAGCGGCAACAGATACGCAGTATTTT
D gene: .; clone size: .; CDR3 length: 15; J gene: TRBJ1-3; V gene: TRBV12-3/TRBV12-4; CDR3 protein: CASSFGQAPGNTIYF; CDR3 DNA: TGTGCCAGCAGTTTCGGTCAGGCCCCTGGAAACACCATATATTTT
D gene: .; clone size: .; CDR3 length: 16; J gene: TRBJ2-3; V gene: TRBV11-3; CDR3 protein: CASSLDSGAHTDTQYF; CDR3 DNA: TGTGCCAGCAGCTTAGATTCCGGAGCCCACACAGATACGCAGTATTTT
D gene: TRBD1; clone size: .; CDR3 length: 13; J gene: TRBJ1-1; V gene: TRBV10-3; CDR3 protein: CAIRQGAATEAFF; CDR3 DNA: TGTGCCATAAGACAGGGGGCCGCGACTGAAGCTTTCTTT
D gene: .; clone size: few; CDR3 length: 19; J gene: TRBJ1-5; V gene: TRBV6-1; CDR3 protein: CASLPGPDRHYYSNQPQHF; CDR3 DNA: TGTGCCAGCCTACCTGGACCAGACAGGCATTATTATAGCAATCAGCCCCAGCATTTT
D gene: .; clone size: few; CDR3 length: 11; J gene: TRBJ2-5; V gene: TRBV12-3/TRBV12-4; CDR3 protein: CASSFTDEQYF; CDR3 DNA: TGTGCCAGCAGTTTTACCGATGAGCAGTACTTC
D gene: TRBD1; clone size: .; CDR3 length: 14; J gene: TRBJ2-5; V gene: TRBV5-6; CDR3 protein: CASSLGQGQGTQYF; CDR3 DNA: TGTGCCAGCAGCTTGGGACAGGGCCAAGGGACCCAGTACTTC
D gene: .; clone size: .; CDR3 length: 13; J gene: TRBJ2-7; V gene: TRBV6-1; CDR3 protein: CASVRDLLNEQYF; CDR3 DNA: TGTGCCAGTGTACGGGACTTACTCAATGAGCAGTACTTC
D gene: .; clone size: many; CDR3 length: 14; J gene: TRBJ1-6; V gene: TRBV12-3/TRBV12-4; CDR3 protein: CASTRQGTDSPLHF; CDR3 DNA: TGTGCCAGCACCCGCCAGGGGACGGATTCACCCCTCCACTTT
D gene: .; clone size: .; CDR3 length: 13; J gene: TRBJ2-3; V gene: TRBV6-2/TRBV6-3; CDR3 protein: CASSSPLGDTQYF; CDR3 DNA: TGTGCCAGCAGCTCCCCCTTAGGAGATACGCAGTATTTT
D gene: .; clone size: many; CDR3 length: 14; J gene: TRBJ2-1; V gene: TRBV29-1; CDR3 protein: CSVEGIPSYNEQFF; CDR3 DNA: TGCAGCGTTGAGGGGATACCATCCTACAATGAGCAGTTCTTC
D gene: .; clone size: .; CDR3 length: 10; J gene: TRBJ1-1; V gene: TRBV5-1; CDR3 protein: CASSLTEAFF; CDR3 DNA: TGCGCCAGCAGCTTGACTGAAGCTTTCTTT
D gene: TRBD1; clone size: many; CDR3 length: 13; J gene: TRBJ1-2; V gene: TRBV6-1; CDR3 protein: CASRGTGGTGYTF; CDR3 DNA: TGTGCCAGCAGGGGCACAGGGGGAACCGGCTACACCTTC
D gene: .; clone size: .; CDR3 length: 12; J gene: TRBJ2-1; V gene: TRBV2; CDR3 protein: CASSARGSEQFF; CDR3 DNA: TGTGCCAGCAGCGCCCGGGGCTCTGAGCAGTTCTTC
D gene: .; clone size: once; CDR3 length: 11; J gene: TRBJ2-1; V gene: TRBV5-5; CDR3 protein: CASSFAESPFF; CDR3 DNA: TGTGCCAGCAGCTTTGCGGAGTCCCCGTTCTTC
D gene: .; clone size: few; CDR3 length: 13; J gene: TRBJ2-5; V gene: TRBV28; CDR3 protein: CASSFSGPETQYF; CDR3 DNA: TGTGCCAGCAGTTTTTCCGGCCCGGAGACCCAGTACTTC
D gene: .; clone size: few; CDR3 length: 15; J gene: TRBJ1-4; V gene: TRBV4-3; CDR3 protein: CASSHSEEGREKLFF; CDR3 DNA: TGCGCCAGCAGCCACTCCGAGGAGGGAAGGGAAAAACTGTTTTTT
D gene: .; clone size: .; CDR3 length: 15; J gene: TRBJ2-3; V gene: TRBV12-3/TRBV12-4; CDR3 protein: CAGSKQGIGTDTQYF; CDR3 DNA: TGTGCCGGCAGTAAACAGGGCATTGGCACAGATACGCAGTATTTT
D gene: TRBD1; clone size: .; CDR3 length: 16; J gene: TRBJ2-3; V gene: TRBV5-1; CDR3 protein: CASSPTGGLRADTQYF; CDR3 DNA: TGCGCCAGCAGCCCGACAGGGGGCCTTCGGGCAGATACGCAGTATTTT
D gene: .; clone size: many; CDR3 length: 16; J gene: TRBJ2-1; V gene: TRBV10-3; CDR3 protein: CAISERPGSTYNEQFF; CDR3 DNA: TGTGCCATCAGTGAGCGGCCAGGGTCGACCTACAATGAGCAGTTCTTC
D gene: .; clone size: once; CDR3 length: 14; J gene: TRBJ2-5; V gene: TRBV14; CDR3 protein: CASSHLPGWNEQYF; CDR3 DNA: TGTGCCAGCAGCCACCTCCCTGGCTGGAATGAGCAGTACTTC
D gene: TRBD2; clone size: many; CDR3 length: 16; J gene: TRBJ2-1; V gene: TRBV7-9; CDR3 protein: CASSTIAGLSYNEQFF; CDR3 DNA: TGTGCCAGCAGCACGATAGCGGGTCTGTCCTACAATGAGCAGTTCTTC